One and the same sample provided the 25 T cell receptor beta chains below, sequenced in a study of shared clonotypes between healthy human individuals. Profiling relied on immunoSEQ multiplex PCR, and the TCRdb table lists in-frame clones only, not all of them. The sample consists of about 2.3 million clones, about nine tenths of them appearing once. The material sequenced was naive CD4+ T cells from PBMCs. Subset defined: CD45RA+ positively selected. The receptors were sampled from a man younger than 35 in good health. Some clones in this sample may be carry-over from other donors' samples.

The J gene is TRBJ2-1, the V gene TRBV28, with unresolved D. CDR1 is MDHEN, CDR2 SYDVKM, per germline. The CDR3 totals 14 residues. The V gene lost 5 bases and the J gene lost 9 bases, with 17 bases spanning the gap. The CDR3 nucleotides read TGTGCCAGCAGTGGATCAACCCGGAGAGGTGAGCAGTTCTTC. This sequence encodes CASSGSTRRGEQFF. Based on the CDR3 plus reference TRBV28 and TRBJ2-1, the full variable domain is DVKVTQSSRYLVKRTGEKVFLECVQDMDHENMFWYRQDPGLGLRLIYFSYDVKMKEKGDIPEGYSVSREKKERFSLILESASTNQTSMYLCASSGSTRRGEQFFGPGTRLTVL.

This chain links TRBV4-1 with TRBJ1-2; 7 bases are a match to TRBD1. Germline assignment: CDR1 MGHRA and CDR2 YSYEKL. The CDR3 is made up of 14 amino acids. The J segment lost 4 bases and the V segment lost 1 base, leaving 3 bases of the junction unmatched. The CDR3 sequence is CASSQGGTVYGYTF. The CDR3, as DNA: TGCGCCAGCAGCCAAGGGGGGACAGTCTATGGCTACACCTTC.

The chain uses TRBV28 and TRBJ1-1; 8 nucleotides agree with TRBD1. V shed 5 bases and J 2 bases; nucleotides not matched to a gene: 13. Germline CDR1 reads MDHEN; CDR2 reads SYDVKM. The CDR3 spans 17 residues. The CDR3 loop reads CASSPIGQGRGNTEAFF. Here the CDR3 DNA reads TGTGCCAGCAGTCCAATAGGACAGGGACGGGGTAACACTGAAGCTTTCTTT.

The gene calls are TRBV11-2 and TRBJ1-5; the D gene is possibly TRBD1 (5 bases). Looked up from germline, CDR1 is SGHAT and CDR2 is FQNNGV. V lost 2 bases to trimming and J lost 3 bases, with 11 bases between them. The CDR3 sequence is 15 residues long. CDR3 nucleotides: TGTGCCAGCAGCTTAAGAGGGGTCGACAATCAGCCCCAGCATTTT. This translates into CASSLRGVDNQPQHF.

This sequence joins TRBV30 and TRBJ2-1, with 9 bases aligning to TRBD1. V trimming: 5 bases; J trimming: 8 bases; junction bases outside the gene matches: 7. Germline V gene lookup returns CDR1 GTSNPN and CDR2 SVGIG (reference sequence). There are 13 residues in the CDR3. The DNA for the CDR3 is TGTGCCTGGGGGGGGACAGGGACCCATGAGCAGTTCTTC. The encoded protein is CAWGGTGTHEQFF.

The chain combines TRBV5-1 with TRBJ2-1, with TRBD1 matching 12 bases. CDR3 length equals 16 residues. Unmatched junction bases numbered 11, after V lost 4 bases and J lost 9 bases. Looked up from germline, CDR1 is SGHRS and CDR2 is YFSETQ. CDR3 DNA: TGCGCCAGCAGCCACGGGACAGGGGGCGGGGTGATTGAGCAGTTCTTC. As protein: CASSHGTGGGVIEQFF.

The chain uses TRBV10-3 and TRBJ1-1; D gene uncertain. The ends were cut back, 10 bases at V and 0 bases at J, with 12 bases in the middle. The germline V gene encodes CDR1 ENHRY and CDR2 SYGVKD. This CDR3 contains 13 residues. CDR3: CATASGLNTEAFF. The DNA for the CDR3 is TGTGCCACCGCGAGTGGGCTGAACACTGAAGCTTTCTTT.

This chain joins TRBV4-2 and TRBJ2-2; TRBD2 matches at 11 bases. Unmatched junction bases numbered 6, after V lost 1 base and J lost 5 bases. Germline V lookup: CDR1 LGHNA, CDR2 YNFKEQ. The length of the CDR3 is 17 residues. The DNA of the CDR3 is TGTGCCAGCAGCCAAGGGCTAGCGGGAGGAGGGACCGGGGAGCTGTTTTTT. It codes for CASSQGLAGGGTGELFF.

This clone has only one observation. The chain recombines TRBV30 with TRBJ1-2, with D possibly TRBD1 on 5 matching bases. The CDR3 spans 13 residues. V was shortened by 8 bases and J by 4 bases, with 17 bases between the two germline ends. The V gene's germline CDR1 is GTSNPN and CDR2 SVGIG (reference sequence). The DNA of the CDR3 is TGTGCCGCCAAAGGGTCGGGGACCTATGGCTACACCTTC. Its translation: CAAKGSGTYGYTF.

The chain is built from TRBV23-1 and TRBJ2-7; perhaps TRBD2 as D (6 bases). TRBV23-1 is designated an ORF whose function remains uncertain. V was pared by 0 bases and J by 4 bases, with 13 bases between. The CDR3 sequence is 15 residues long. The DNA of the CDR3 is TGCGCCAGCAGTCAATCTGGCGCGGCGGGGTACGAGCAGTACTTC. Encoded protein: CASSQSGAAGYEQYF.

The chain has TRBV5-1 and TRBJ2-7, with D perhaps matching TRBD1 (6 bases). Germline assignment: CDR1 SGHRS and CDR2 YFSETQ. CDR3 length equals 15 residues. Trimming shortened V by 2 bases and J by 1 base, and 13 bases separated the two germline ends. CDR3 residues: CASSLTGSVSYEQYF. As DNA, the CDR3 is TGCGCCAGCAGCTTAACAGGGTCGGTATCCTACGAGCAGTACTTC.

This clone is a singleton in its sample. V gene TRBV7-3 combines with J gene TRBJ2-7; weak D call: TRBD2 (7 bases). Germline CDR1 and CDR2: SGHTA and FQGTGA. Trimming took off 3 bases at V and 6 bases at J, with 12 bases between the two ends. This CDR3 is 13 amino acids long. The CDR3 nucleotides read TGTGCCAGCAGCTTTGGGGGGGCGGCCGAGCAGTACTTC. Its translation: CASSFGGAAEQYF.

As regards this clone: The same CDR3 arises from other DNA sequences in this sample as well. V and J are TRBV28 and TRBJ1-5; D gene ambiguous. CDR1 is MDHEN, CDR2 SYDVKM, per germline. Trimming removed 4 bases at V and 4 bases at J, with 5 bases between. The CDR3 spans 12 residues. CDR3 nucleotides: TGTGCCAGCAGTTCCCCGAATCAGCCCCAGCATTTT. Translation gives CASSSPNQPQHF.

The chain couples TRBV30 to TRBJ1-5; D is undetermined. The germline CDR1 and CDR2 sequences are GTSNPN and SVGIG (reference sequence). The CDR3 covers 12 residues. Trimming left V 3 bases short and J 6 bases short, with 9 bases between. The CDR3 region is CAWREAGQPQHF. For the CDR3, the DNA is TGTGCCTGGAGGGAGGCCGGTCAGCCCCAGCATTTT.

This clone was detected a few times. The V call is TRBV5-1, the J call TRBJ1-1; D not resolved. The CDR3 totals 15 residues. Trimming took off 4 bases at V and 1 base at J, with 14 bases between the two ends. Germline CDR1 is SGHRS and CDR2 is YFSETQ. CDR3 amino acids: CASSIEGSGNTEAFF. The CDR3 nucleotides are TGCGCCAGCAGCATCGAGGGTTCTGGGAACACTGAAGCTTTCTTT.

The CDR3 sequence is CASSIPSSILGWMGQTEAFF. CDR3 nucleotide sequence: TGTGCCAGTAGTATCCCCAGTAGTATCCTTGGTTGGATGGGACAAACTGAAGCTTTCTTT. The chain employs TRBV19 and TRBJ1-1; tentatively, D is TRBD1 (6 bases). Germline V gives CDR1 LNHDA, CDR2 SQIVND (reference sequence). V was pared by 3 bases and J by 5 bases, with 31 bases between. There are 20 residues in the CDR3.

The rearrangement joins TRBV27 to TRBJ2-1; D is uncertain. The V end lost 6 bases, the J end lost 8 bases, and 11 bases lay between the germline ends. The CDR3 covers 12 residues. Germline CDR1 MNHEY, CDR2 SMNVEV (reference sequence). CDR3 coding DNA: TGTGCCAGCAGCCACCTTACGGATGAGCAGTTCTTC. Amino acid sequence: CASSHLTDEQFF.

The rearrangement uses TRBV4-2 and TRBJ2-1; the D gene is possibly TRBD2 (6 bases). Germline values: CDR1 LGHNA, CDR2 YNFKEQ. This CDR3 has 16 residues. Between the trimmed V and J ends, which lost 1 base and 12 bases, there was a span of 22 bases. The chain's CDR3 is CASSQVKSGSLGGQFF. For the CDR3, the DNA is TGTGCCAGCAGCCAAGTCAAATCTGGGTCCCTCGGGGGGCAGTTCTTC.

CDR3 in amino acids: CSVESRPGQTSYNEQFF. The CDR3 nucleotides are TGCAGCGTTGAAAGCAGACCTGGACAGACTTCCTACAATGAGCAGTTCTTC. The rearrangement uses TRBV29-1 and TRBJ2-1; tentative D call: TRBD1 (6 bases). Germline CDR1 reads SQVTM; CDR2 reads ANQGSEA. Trimming stripped 2 bases from V and 1 base from J, with 18 bases between. CDR3 length: 17 amino acids.

The chain recombines TRBV19 with TRBJ1-4, with D tentatively TRBD1 (6 bases). Germline CDR1 reads LNHDA; CDR2 reads SQIVND (reference sequence). The CDR3 is made up of 18 amino acids. The V and J ends lost 5 bases and 10 bases respectively, with 29 bases between them. DNA for the CDR3: TGTGCCAGTAGTTTTATGCAGGGGCGCCCTGTGGAGGGCGGAAAACTGTTTTTT. This sequence encodes CASSFMQGRPVEGGKLFF.

This chain links TRBV2 with TRBJ1-1; TRBD1 might be the D (5 bases). CDR1 and CDR2 from the germline V gene are SNHLY and FYNNEI. The CDR3 extends over 13 amino acids. Trimming took 3 bases from V and 3 from J, leaving 8 bases between them. DNA for the CDR3: TGTGCCAGCAGTGACAGGGTTGACACTGAAGCTTTCTTT. Amino acids: CASSDRVDTEAFF.

The V and J genes are TRBV4-3 and TRBJ1-3; no clear D. The CDR3 extends over 14 amino acids. V was shortened by 0 bases and J by 7 bases, with 10 bases between the two germline ends. Germline lookup yields CDR1 LGHNA and CDR2 YSLEER. The CDR3 reads CASSQDGGRNTIYF. DNA for the CDR3: TGCGCCAGCAGCCAAGATGGAGGGAGGAACACCATATATTTT.

This clone has just a few counts. The same CDR3 is also encoded by other DNA sequences in this sample. V and J are TRBV18 and TRBJ1-2; D is undetermined. In germline, CDR1 is KGHSH, CDR2 LQKENI. There are 13 residues in the CDR3. V lost 3 bases and J 2 bases, leaving 7 bases between the germline ends. Here the CDR3 DNA reads TGTGCCAGCTCACCGGACCCAAACTATGGCTACACCTTC. This gives the protein CASSPDPNYGYTF.

The chain links TRBV5-5 to TRBJ1-2; maybe TRBD1 (5 bases). This CDR3 is 15 amino acids long. In germline, CDR1 is SGHKS, CDR2 YYEKEE (reference sequence). V gave up 8 bases and J gave up 7 bases, with 24 bases separating them. The CDR3 loop reads CASLRPGRGLGGYTF. In DNA, the CDR3 is TGTGCCAGTCTGCGGCCGGGACGGGGTCTGGGTGGCTACACCTTC. Filled out from reference TRBV5-5 and TRBJ1-2, the complete variable domain reads DAGVTQSPTHLIKTRGQQVTLRCSPISGHKSVSWYQQVLGQGPQFIFQYYEKEERGRGNFPDRFSARQFPNYSSELNVNALLLGDSALYLCASLRPGRGLGGYTFGSGTRLTVV.

V usage is TRBV7-2 and J usage is TRBJ2-4; perhaps TRBD1 as D (7 bases). The germline V and J ends were trimmed by 4 bases and 6 bases, with 13 bases remaining between them. There are 14 residues in the CDR3. Per germline, CDR1 SGHTA and CDR2 FQGNSA. The CDR3 loop reads CASSSARGVNIQYF. The DNA for the CDR3 is TGTGCCAGCAGCTCGGCCAGGGGGGTAAACATTCAGTACTTC.